The 19 T cell receptor beta chains below were found in one sample sequenced in a study of T cells in Graves' hyperthyroidism and ophthalmopathy. RNA transcripts served as the template for amplifying TCR beta CDR3 regions. The primer set for the first-round RT-PCR of the TCR CDR3 was HTBI. TCRdb recomputed calls from the multiplex PCR reads with MiXCR, one row per CDR3 protein. This table has about 560,000 distinct CDR3 sequences, 16% appearing once. Sequencing was performed on blood. The receptors were sampled from a woman aged 18-29 years with Graves' hyperthyroidism.

This clonotype was counted many times. V and J are TRBV27 and TRBJ1-1; no clear D. V lost 1 base, J lost 1 base, and 4 bases lay in between. Germline V gene data show CDR1 as MNHEY and CDR2 as SMNVEV (reference sequence). The CDR3 is made up of 13 amino acids. CDR3 sequence reads: CASSLWKNTEAFF. As DNA, the CDR3 is TGTGCCAGCAGTTTATGGAAGAACACTGAAGCTTTCTTT.

There are a few counts of this clonotype. The chain has TRBV9 and TRBJ2-1; 11 bases match TRBD2. Germline CDR1 is SGDLS and CDR2 is YYNGEE. The CDR3 is made up of 15 amino acids. With 3 bases clipped from V and 5 bases from J, the junction kept 4 bases outside the gene matches. The CDR3 DNA reads TGTGCCAGCAGCGCTAGCGGGGGGTCTAACAATGAGCAGTTCTTC. The encoded protein is CASSASGGSNNEQFF.

This clonotype was seen more than once but under ten times. CDR3 DNA: TGTGCCAGCAGTTCGAGTTACATCGGGCAGTTCTTC. Its translation is CASSSSYIGQFF. This rearrangement joins TRBV12-3 or TRBV12-4 to TRBJ2-1; D not certain. The length of the CDR3 is 12 residues. The V and J ends lost 4 bases and 12 bases respectively, with 13 bases between them.

In this sample, this clonotype turned up a few times. The CDR3 sequence: CASRQDRDYTDTQYF. The CDR3 DNA reads TGTGCCAGCAGACAGGACAGGGACTACACAGATACGCAGTATTTT. The genes are TRBV7-9 and TRBJ2-3, with D possibly matching TRBD1 (8 bases). Trimming removed 6 bases from V and 2 bases from J, with 15 bases in between. Germline V gene lookup returns CDR1 SEHNR and CDR2 FQNEAQ (reference sequence). The CDR3 extends over 15 amino acids.

This clonotype was observed a handful of times. The V call is TRBV7-9, the J call TRBJ2-7, with no clear D. With 2 bases removed from V and 3 bases from J, the gap between germline ends came to 8 bases. This CDR3 comprises 13 residues. Germline V gene data show CDR1 as SEHNR and CDR2 as FQNEAQ (reference sequence). The CDR3 nucleotides read TGTGCCAGCAGCTTAACAGTAAACTACGAGCAGTACTTC. Translating gives CASSLTVNYEQYF.

The genes are TRBV20-1 and TRBJ1-2; 8 bases match TRBD1. CDR1 and CDR2 from the germline V gene are DFQATT and SNEGSKA (reference sequence). J lost 6 bases, V lost 0 bases, and 6 bases had no gene match. This CDR3 contains 14 residues. The CDR3: CSARDPDRDDGYTF. The CDR3 region has the DNA TGCAGTGCTAGAGATCCGGACAGGGACGATGGCTACACCTTC.

This clonotype was counted ten times or more. CDR3: CSASDSGGSNQPQHF. The CDR3 DNA reads TGCAGTGCTAGCGACTCGGGGGGTAGCAATCAGCCCCAGCATTTT. The chain uses TRBV20-1 and TRBJ1-5; a possible D gene is TRBD1 (5 bases). With 3 bases removed from V and 0 bases from J, the gap between germline ends came to 12 bases. The germline V gene has CDR1 DFQATT and CDR2 SNEGSKA (reference sequence). CDR3 size: 15 residues.

The chain links TRBV7-2 to TRBJ1-5; 9 positions match TRBD1. The CDR3 contains 16 residues. Germline V gene data show CDR1 as SGHTA and CDR2 as FQGNSA. J was trimmed by 1 base and V by 4 bases; bases with no gene match: 5. The CDR3 nucleotides read TGTGCCAGCAGCTCAGGGGGGACAGGGAGCAATCAGCCCCAGCATTTT. The encoded protein is CASSSGGTGSNQPQHF.

This clonotype has ten or more counts. V gene TRBV12-3 or TRBV12-4 combines with J gene TRBJ2-1; a possible D gene is TRBD1 (6 bases). Trimming took 5 bases from V and 8 from J, leaving 22 bases between them. CDR3 length equals 16 residues. The CDR3 spells CASSIYRARGGYEQFF. The CDR3 nucleotides read TGTGCCAGCAGTATCTACAGGGCGCGAGGCGGGTATGAGCAGTTCTTC.

Points on this clonotype: A single base separates this from a much larger clone, so it may be a read error. The chain has TRBV12-3 or TRBV12-4 and TRBJ2-3; D might be TRBD1 (5 bases). Trimming cost V 7 bases and J 7 bases, with 18 bases left between them. The CDR3 sequence is 14 residues long. CDR3: CASNPGATPNTQYF. CDR3 in DNA: TGTGCCAGCAATCCTGGGGCTACACCGAATACGCAGTATTTT.

This clonotype has at least ten counts. This chain links TRBV7-8 with TRBJ2-7; 8 bases map to TRBD1. Trimming took 1 base from V and 3 from J; bases not matched to a gene: 8. Germline CDR1 is SGHVS and CDR2 is FQNEAQ. The CDR3 totals 16 residues. DNA of the CDR3: TGTGCCAGCAGCTTAGGTGGGACAGGAGGTTTCTACGAGCAGTACTTC. Its protein is CASSLGGTGGFYEQYF.

Ten or more counts support this clonotype. V is TRBV7-6 and J is TRBJ2-5; D may be TRBD2 (6 bases). This CDR3 spans 14 amino acids. CDR1 and CDR2 (germline): SGHVS, FNYEAQ. With 1 base removed from V and 2 bases from J, the gap between germline ends came to 8 bases. The CDR3 spells CASSLGGKQETQYF. CDR3 DNA: TGTGCCAGCAGCTTAGGCGGGAAACAAGAGACCCAGTACTTC.

This clonotype was seen repeatedly, ten times or more. The rearrangement joins TRBV12-3 or TRBV12-4 to TRBJ1-1; no firm D call. The V end was cut by 7 bases, the J end by 5 bases, with 8 bases between. The CDR3 has 11 residues. As DNA, the CDR3 is TGTGCCAGCACCCTAATGACTGAAGCTTTCTTT. Translating gives CASTLMTEAFF.

This chain connects TRBV12-5 to TRBJ2-7; tentative D call: TRBD1 (5 bases). This CDR3 spans 15 amino acids. V lost 0 bases, J lost 1 base, and 10 bases lay in between. Germline loops: CDR1 LGHNT, CDR2 FRNRAP. The CDR3 loop is CASGLVVGVSYEQYF. In nucleotides, the CDR3 is TGTGCTAGTGGTTTGGTTGTAGGGGTATCCTACGAGCAGTACTTC. Using reference TRBV12-5 and TRBJ2-7 for the parts outside the CDR3, the full variable domain is DARVTQTPRHKVTEMGQEVTMRCQPILGHNTVFWYRQTMMQGLELLAYFRNRAPLDDSGMPKDRFSAEMPDATLATLKIQPSEPRDSAVYFCASGLVVGVSYEQYFGPGTRLTVT.

This clonotype came up many times. The CDR3 spells CASSEGGRVMNTEAFF. For the CDR3, the DNA is TGTGCCAGCAGTGAAGGAGGGAGGGTTATGAACACTGAAGCTTTCTTT. V is TRBV6-1 and J is TRBJ1-1; D not certain. This CDR3 is built from 16 residues. Trimming shortened V by 1 base and J by 0 bases, and 12 bases separated the two germline ends. Germline V gene data show CDR1 as MNHNS and CDR2 as SASEGT.

V is TRBV7-2 and J is TRBJ1-2; D might be TRBD1 (5 bases). The CDR3 extends over 14 amino acids. V lost 0 bases and J lost 5, with 10 bases in between. Germline assignment: CDR1 SGHTA and CDR2 FQGNSA. The CDR3 DNA sequence: TGTGCCAGCAGCTTAGCGTCGGGGGATTATGGCTACACCTTC. Its translation: CASSLASGDYGYTF. Based on the CDR3 plus reference TRBV7-2 and TRBJ1-2, the full variable domain is GAGVSQSPSNKVTEKGKDVELRCDPISGHTALYWYRQSLGQGLEFLIYFQGNSAPDKSGLPSDRFSAERTGGSVSTLTIQRTQQEDSAVYLCASSLASGDYGYTFGSGTRLTVV.

This clonotype was found a few times. This sequence joins TRBV19 and TRBJ1-2, with D maybe TRBD1 (5 bases). V was shortened by 5 bases and J by 4 bases, with 11 bases between the two germline ends. The germline gives CDR1 LNHDA, CDR2 SQIVND (reference sequence). This CDR3 contains 13 residues. The CDR3 is CASSGTVRYGYTF. The CDR3 DNA reads TGTGCCAGTAGTGGGACCGTCCGCTATGGCTACACCTTC.

This clonotype was recorded at least ten times. The chain couples TRBV5-1 to TRBJ1-5; possibly TRBD1 for D (5 bases). The CDR3 sequence is 14 residues long. CDR1 is SGHRS and CDR2 is YFSETQ in the germline V gene. Trimming cost V 4 bases and J 5 bases, with 13 bases left between them. The CDR3 DNA reads TGCGCCAGCAGCCTAGGAGGCAGGGATCAGCCCCAGCATTTT. Translated: CASSLGGRDQPQHF. The full variable domain, completed using reference TRBV5-1 and TRBJ1-5, is KAGVTQTPRYLIKTRGQQVTLSCSPISGHRSVSWYQQTPGQGLQFLFEYFSETQRNKGNFPGRFSGRQFSNSRSEMNVSTLELGDSALYLCASSLGGRDQPQHFGDGTRLSIL.

This clonotype came up many times. The CDR3 loop is CASRLFDRASEQYF. As DNA, the CDR3 is TGCGCCAGCAGGCTGTTCGACAGGGCAAGCGAGCAGTACTTC. V and J are TRBV5-1 and TRBJ2-7; 7 nucleotides agree with TRBD1. Germline loops: CDR1 SGHRS, CDR2 YFSETQ. The V segment lost 5 bases and the J segment 6 bases; nucleotides outside the gene matches: 11. The CDR3 length is 14 residues.